This T cell receptor (beta chain) originates from a study of blood T cell repertoires in COVID-19 (TCRdb year 2020). Broadly, across the study: Samples covering the acute and convalescent phases of COVID-19 were provided by collaborators in the United States, Italy and Spain. The material from the prospective study consisted of cDNA or gDNA derived from T cells, B-cell-depleted T cells, or PBMCs. Deeply sampled blood TCRbeta repertoires from subjects exposed to, actively infected with, or recovered from COVID-19 were included in the dataset. The repertoires were released in a freely available public database intended as a resource for research on the immune response to SARS-CoV-2. Samples came from the ongoing ImmuneRACE study (first 160 participants) plus 1,254 subjects from 6 global collaborators. A de-identified subject ID, COVID-19 status, age in years and sex were almost always included in the sample metadata. Where HLA class I and class II types were available, the types were taken from metadata supplied by the sample provider, not from assay-based typing.

Note on this clone: Its antigen is unknown. No base qualities exist here, and no much larger clone lies one base off it.

The immunoSEQ Assay, a bias-controlled multiplex PCR, was used to amplify TCRbeta CDR3 regions from genomic DNA. Per the source publication's procedure: The number of nucleated cells in each sample was estimated from the amplification of reference gene primers within the assay. To quantify the absolute abundance of each unique TCRbeta CDR3 rearrangement, sequence reads were collapsed and filtered. Productive Simpson clonality was computed per sample as the square root of Simpson's diversity index over productive rearrangements. TCRdb provides this immuneACCESS table in a form limited to in-frame rearrangements. Some clones are lacking; in checked studies, under half of them reflect an unresolved V gene, and why the rest are absent is not known. The V and J calls and clone size come from that table; D and trimming were worked out from the DNA. Recorded for this sample are just over 650,000 clones; around 89% of them occurred a single time. The ten largest clones add up to about 0.26% of the sample.

Trimming costs V 6 bases and J 2 bases, and their ends lie 13 bases apart. The CDR3 contains 14 residues, cysteine and phenylalanine counted. The read is trimmed to its CDR3 DNA, 42 bases read in frame from base 1. The germline V gene provides CDR1 MNHEY and CDR2 SVGEGT. Study-level results and caveats: Clinical and demographic metadata were provided uncurated, with the amount varying by source and participant.

Whole blood was collected in K2EDTA tubes by collaborating institutions according to the institutions' own protocols. For TCRbeta analysis, collaborators shipped samples in one of three forms: frozen whole blood, isolated PBMCs, or DNA extracted from either of those sample types. This TCR came from a young woman with acute or convalescent COVID-19. Sequenced sample: peripheral blood. This chain joins TRBV6-2 or TRBV6-3 to TRBJ1-1, with TRBD1 perhaps the D gene, on 5 matching bases. The nucleotide sequence reads as follows: TGTGCCAGCAGCCAGGAGGGGCCCAACACTGAAGCTTTCTTT. Translated, this gives CASSQEGPNTEAFF.